The rows below give T cell receptor beta chains drawn from one sample of a study of cytomegalovirus exposure and HLA in healthy donors. Libraries were prepared by immunoSEQ multiplex PCR; TCRdb keeps only in-frame clonotypes and omits some of them. Altogether some 180,000 clones are present, 70% to 85% being singletons, with the ten largest covering roughly 3.6%. Sequencing was carried out using PBMCs. These receptors were collected from a man between 40 and 49 years old in good health and CMV-seropositive. The CDR3 runs from the conserved cysteine through the conserved F or W. The D gene is left open where the match is weak. The listing skips clone size in some rows; elsewhere it reads once, few, many or a size class.

-,-,TRBJ2-7,TRBV15,CATSRDRRLHVEQYF,TGTGCCACCAGCAGAGATCGACGACTCCACGTCGAGCAGTACTTC
TRBD1,-,TRBJ2-1,TRBV5-4,CASSKGTGGPYNEQFF,TGTGCCAGCAGCAAAGGGACAGGGGGCCCCTACAATGAGCAGTTCTTC
-,-,TRBJ1-5,TRBV27,CASSLYTNQPQHF,TGTGCCAGCAGTTTATACACAAATCAGCCCCAGCATTTT
-,-,TRBJ2-1,TRBV9,CASSRGLGAILASYNEQFF,TGTGCCAGCAGCAGGGGGTTGGGAGCGATTCTAGCCTCCTACAATGAGCAGTTCTTC
TRBD1,-,TRBJ2-1,TRBV2,CASSDLGQGVKFF,TGTGCCAGCAGTGATTTGGGACAGGGGGTGAAGTTCTTC
-,-,TRBJ2-7,TRBV28,CASSLVPGLNSYEQYF,TGTGCCAGCAGTTTAGTTCCGGGACTGAACTCCTACGAGCAGTACTTC
TRBD2,-,TRBJ2-7,TRBV5-4,CASSREKTSGLYEQYF,TGTGCCAGCAGCCGCGAGAAGACTAGCGGGTTGTACGAGCAGTACTTC
-,once,TRBJ1-1,TRBV5-1,CASSLQGEDTEAFF,TGCGCCAGCAGCTTACAGGGTGAGGACACTGAAGCTTTCTTT
-,-,TRBJ2-2,TRBV9,CASRRGGSAGELFF,TGTGCCAGCAGGAGGGGGGGCTCGGCCGGGGAGCTGTTTTTT
TRBD2,once,TRBJ2-3,TRBV2,CASSLRTSGGADTQYF,TGTGCCAGCAGCCTTAGGACTAGCGGGGGGGCAGATACGCAGTATTTT
TRBD2,-,TRBJ2-3,TRBV10-1,CASSESSGARYTQYF,TGCGCCAGCAGTGAATCGAGCGGGGCCCGCTATACGCAGTATTTT
-,-,TRBJ2-1,TRBV7-2,CASSSIVGGKQFF,TGTGCCAGCAGCTCTATCGTCGGGGGAAAGCAGTTCTTC
TRBD1,-,TRBJ1-1,TRBV7-3,CASTSGGIMNTEAFF,TGTGCCAGCACCTCAGGGGGTATCATGAACACTGAAGCTTTCTTT
TRBD1,-,TRBJ2-3,TRBV5-1,CASSLGWGQLFTDTQYF,TGCGCCAGCAGCTTGGGGTGGGGACAGTTGTTCACAGATACGCAGTATTTT
TRBD1,-,TRBJ1-2,TRBV7-9,CASSPRTGGLWGYTF,TGTGCCAGCAGCCCCAGGACAGGGGGCCTCTGGGGCTACACCTTC
TRBD2,-,TRBJ2-1,TRBV30,CAWREVAGYNEQFF,TGTGCCTGGAGGGAAGTAGCGGGTTACAATGAGCAGTTCTTC
TRBD1,-,TRBJ1-5,TRBV2,CASRFDRVGNQPQHF,TGTGCCAGCAGATTTGACAGGGTAGGCAATCAGCCCCAGCATTTT
TRBD2,few,TRBJ2-2,TRBV4-1,CASSQSGGIRAGELFF,TGCGCCAGCAGCCAAAGCGGGGGGATTCGGGCCGGGGAGCTGTTTTTT
TRBD1,few,TRBJ1-1,TRBV5-4,CASSSGTGFTEAFF,TGTGCCAGCAGCTCCGGGACAGGGTTCACTGAAGCTTTCTTT
TRBD2,-,TRBJ2-5,TRBV7-6,CASSDGLAGDETQYF,TGTGCCAGCAGCGATGGACTAGCGGGTGACGAGACCCAGTACTTC
-,few,TRBJ1-4,TRBV15,CATSWNRVKNEKLFF,TGTGCCACCAGCTGGAACAGGGTGAAAAATGAAAAACTGTTTTTT
TRBD1,-,TRBJ2-5,TRBV2,CASSGTGGRQETQYF,TGTGCCAGCAGTGGTACAGGGGGCCGACAAGAGACCCAGTACTTC
-,-,TRBJ1-4,TRBV7-9,CASSPGETENEKLFF,TGTGCCAGCAGCCCAGGGGAGACGGAAAATGAAAAACTGTTTTTT
TRBD1,few,TRBJ1-5,TRBV6-1,CASRLGTGNQPQHF,TGTGCCAGCAGGCTTGGGACAGGGAATCAGCCCCAGCATTTT
-,-,TRBJ2-7,TRBV28,CASTTLNGAYEQYF,TGTGCCAGCACCACCCTAAATGGTGCCTACGAGCAGTACTTC
TRBD1,once,TRBJ2-2,TRBV5-1,CASSGWARTGNRPTNTGELFF,TGCGCCAGCAGCGGGTGGGCCCGGACAGGGAATCGCCCTACGAACACCGGGGAGCTGTTTTTT
TRBD1,-,TRBJ1-4,TRBV5-1,CASSVEWTGIEKLFF,TGCGCCAGCAGCGTGGAGTGGACAGGGATAGAAAAACTGTTTTTT
TRBD2,-,TRBJ2-7,TRBV29-1,CSGTVGEGLSPKEQYF,TGCAGCGGGACCGTGGGGGAGGGCCTCTCTCCTAAAGAGCAGTACTTC
TRBD2,-,TRBJ2-1,TRBV5-4,CASSLRLADWNEQFF,TGTGCCAGCAGCTTGAGACTAGCGGACTGGAATGAGCAGTTCTTC